One sample yielded the 10 T cell receptor beta chains listed below, sequenced in a study of regulatory T cells in long-lasting Graves disease. Researchers made TCR beta libraries by using iRepertoire HTBI primers and running Arm-PCR on CDR3 regions. TCRdb processed the multiplex PCR reads anew with MiXCR; each CDR3 protein has one entry. The sample holds around 400,000 distinct CDR3 sequences; over 20% are singletons and the top ten take roughly an eighth. Time point here: persistent/refractory GD, antithyroid drugs over 5 years with positive TRAb. PBMC RNA served as the TCR library source. The sequenced sample was peripheral blood mononuclear cells (PBMCs), obtained when the disease was refractory, from a patient treated with antithyroid drugs. Every receptor here comes from a female donor with Graves disease.

The rearrangement joins TRBV11-2 to TRBJ2-2; no definite D call. The germline V gene encodes CDR1 SGHAT and CDR2 FQNNGV. Trimming left V 5 bases short and J 6 bases short, with 13 bases between. This CDR3 contains 14 residues. The CDR3 nucleotides are TGTGCCAGCAGCCGGCTGCGGAGCCCCGGGGAGCTGTTTTTT. This encodes CASSRLRSPGELFF.

This chain uses TRBV20-1 with TRBJ2-5, with D unclear. The CDR3 extends over 11 amino acids. Trimming took 4 bases from V and 4 from J, leaving 7 bases between them. Germline-derived CDR1 and CDR2 are DFQATT and SNEGSKA (reference sequence). The CDR3 loop reads CSAKTLETQYF. CDR3 coding DNA: TGCAGTGCTAAGACCTTAGAGACCCAGTACTTC.

The CDR3 region has the DNA TGTGCCAGCAGTTACTCGGGGGATGAGCAGTTCTTC. This translates into CASSYSGDEQFF. The chain couples TRBV6-6 to TRBJ2-1, with D possibly being TRBD1 or TRBD2 (5 bases each). The CDR3 covers 12 residues. Germline values: CDR1 MNHNY, CDR2 SVGAGI (reference sequence). Trimming pared 0 bases from V and 8 bases from J, leaving 5 bases between.

The table lists this clonotype with many counts. V and J are TRBV30 and TRBJ1-1; D is perhaps TRBD1 (6 bases). Germline CDR1 GTSNPN, CDR2 SVGIG (reference sequence). CDR3 length: 14 amino acids. Trimming removed 2 bases at V and 2 bases at J, with 12 bases between. The chain's CDR3 is CAWSPPDSNTEAFF. CDR3 in DNA: TGTGCCTGGAGTCCCCCGGACAGTAACACTGAAGCTTTCTTT.

This clonotype came up many times. This chain links TRBV2 with TRBJ1-1; 7 positions match TRBD1. The CDR3 totals 14 residues. The germline V gene encodes CDR1 SNHLY and CDR2 FYNNEI. V trimming: 6 bases; J trimming: 2 bases; junction bases outside the gene matches: 6. CDR3 in DNA: TGTGCCAGCAGCGATCACAGGGGCAACACTGAAGCTTTCTTT. Translated: CASSDHRGNTEAFF.

Worth noting for this clonotype: A much larger clonotype is one base distant, so this may be a read error. The genes are TRBV5-1 and TRBJ1-1, with D possibly matching TRBD1 (5 bases). The CDR3 runs 13 residues. CDR1 is SGHRS, CDR2 YFSETQ, per germline. The CDR3 bases are TGTGCCAGCAGCCCTGAGGGGATCACTGAAGCTTCCTTT. Protein product: CASSPEGITEASF. Based on the CDR3 plus reference TRBV5-1 and TRBJ1-1, the full variable domain is KAGVTQTPRYLIKTRGQQVTLSCSPISGHRSVSWYQQTPGQGLQFLFEYFSETQRNKGNFPGRFSGRQFSNSRSEMNVSTLELGDSALYLCASSPEGITEASFGQGTRLTVV.

This clonotype was seen only once. A much larger clone is a single base away; this may be a read error. The V call is TRBV6-2 or TRBV6-3, the J call TRBJ1-5; 8 bases line up with TRBD1. CDR3 size: 17 residues. The V gene end was trimmed by 5 bases and the J gene end by 0 bases; junction bases not matched to a gene: 9. Germline CDR1 and CDR2: MNHEY and SVGEGT. The CDR3 loop is CASSDTTGDYSNQPQHF. The CDR3 nucleotides read TGTGCCAGCAGTGATACGACAGGGGACTATAGCAATCAGCCCCAGCATTTT.

This clonotype was recorded a few times. The genes are TRBV28 and TRBJ2-1; D is possibly TRBD2 (5 bases). Germline V CDR1 and CDR2: MDHEN, SYDVKM. The CDR3 length is 16 residues. V was pared by 3 bases and J by 2 bases, with 14 bases between. This CDR3 is CASSFRLSGTYNEQFF. The CDR3 region has the DNA TGTGCCAGCAGTTTTCGGCTGAGCGGAACCTACAATGAGCAGTTCTTC.

This chain joins TRBV11-2 and TRBJ2-1; D ambiguous. Germline CDR1 and CDR2: SGHAT and FQNNGV. This CDR3 has 12 residues. Trimming cost V 4 bases and J 7 bases, with 8 bases left between them. The DNA for the CDR3 is TGTGCCAGCAGCTCGGCCGTAAATGAGCAGTTCTTC. It yields the protein CASSSAVNEQFF.

This clonotype has just a few counts. The J gene is TRBJ2-7, the V gene TRBV20-1, with 11 nucleotides matching TRBD2. CDR1 is DFQATT, CDR2 SNEGSKA, per germline (reference sequence). The junction had 8 bases not matched to a gene; V was cut back by 0 bases and J by 7 bases. This CDR3 is built from 15 residues. For the CDR3, the DNA is TGCAGTGCTAGAGATACTAGCGGGAGTACGTATGAGCAGTACTTC. This gives the protein CSARDTSGSTYEQYF.